Sequencing of this T cell receptor (beta chain) was carried out in a study of control samples from healthy donors and cancer patients. The V end was cut by 6 bases, the J end by 1 base, with 3 bases between. This CDR3 spans 11 amino acids. Method: immunoSEQ multiplex PCR; TCRdb's copy keeps in-frame clones and lacks some. The table shows about 35,000 clones, with approximately 94% occurring only once. The chain has TRBV12-3 or TRBV12-4 and TRBJ1-1; D uncertain. This receptor was obtained from a man in his forties with colorectal cancer. The sequenced sample consisted of PBMCs. The CDR3 spells CASSRNTEAFF. CDR3 coding DNA: TGTGCCAGCAGCCGGAACACTGAAGCTTTCTTT.